This TCR beta chain was obtained from a study of T cell responses to AZD1222 COVID-19 vaccine (dated by TCRdb to 2020 to 2022). The study in broad terms: TCR sequencing covered roughly 230 trial participants: some 210 given two doses of AZD1222 and around 26 given two doses of MenACWY control vaccine. Trial participants were enrolled into age subgroups of 18-55, 56-69 and 70-plus years, which contained around 150, 29 and 61 TCR-sequenced participants, respectively.

The CDR3 regions of human TCRbeta chains were subjected to immunosequencing. In the authors' own workflow: Repertoire TCRs were checked for matches against a reference library of SARS-CoV-2-specific TCRs that had been generated using the MIRA antigen-specificity platform. Breadth was defined as the fraction of unique TCRs that were SARS-CoV-2-associated. Depth was defined as the fraction of total T cells that were SARS-CoV-2-associated. Using the MIRA data, each spike-specific TCR was assigned both to the spike region to which the TCR was reactive and to a CD4 or CD8 class. Log10-transformed breadth and depth values were compared by one-way ANOVA with Sidak's multiple comparisons tests. TCRdb took over this immuneACCESS table, retaining in-frame rearrangements with V and J assigned. Such tables are incomplete; in checked studies, under half of the missing clones stem from an unresolved V gene, and the remainder is unexplained. V, J and clone size reflect that table, while D and trimming were determined from the DNA. The sample profile shows more than 150,000 clones; around 89% of them were found once. The top ten constitute around 26% of the sample.

The count of this clone is one. The antigen it binds to is not known. Qualities for individual bases were not recorded, and no much larger clone is one base off. Explained via the paper, the time point label denotes: about 28 days (+/-7) after the second vaccine dose. AZD1222 recipients given second doses at about 4 weeks or at about 12 weeks were pooled, since spike-specific TCR depth and breadth were not found to differ between the two schedules. Vaccinee samples came from UK trials COV001 and COV002, including a single-blind randomized controlled phase 2/3 trial of AZD1222 (ChAdOx1 nCoV-19) in healthy adults. For TCRbeta chain sequencing, PBMC samples were collected from trial participants at day 0 and at day 28 after the second dose. Paper-wide results and their limitations: Conclusions about previously exposed vaccinees are limited because only a handful of AZD1222 recipients were SARS-CoV-2 seropositive at baseline. Reportedly, close to half of the unique spike-specific TCRs recognized epitopes lying outside the regions that are mutated in the B.1.351 and B.1.1.7 variants. Vaccine-associated CD4 TCRs spanned the whole spike protein, with dominant responses in regions 160-218 and 743-854. After two AZD1222 doses, spike-specific TCR breadth and depth were significantly higher than at day 0 and than in MenACWY recipients. The 56-69-year group was small, and its depth increase did not reach significance, likely because of low power. No day 14 peak-response samples were available, so repertoires were characterized only after the peak T cell response. Participants were mostly white British and included more females than males, and it was suggested by the authors that clonal diversity may have been underestimated.

The clonotype was recovered from an adult who received the AZD1222 COVID-19 vaccine. The material sequenced was peripheral blood, taken 28 days after the second AZD1222 dose.

The sequenced DNA: TGTGCCAGCAGCGCGGGACTAGCACAGACATTTGAGCAGTACTTC. It specifies CASSAGLAQTFEQYF. The chain is encoded by TRBV14 joined to TRBJ2-7; 9 middle bases align to TRBD2. The CDR3 spans 15 residues, from the cysteine through the phenylalanine. Only CDR3 DNA is held: 45 bases, read in frame from base 1. As encoded in the germline V gene, CDR1 is SGHDN while CDR2 is FVKESK. Trimmed from V: 5 bases; trimmed from J: 7 bases; junction bases lacking a gene match: 12.